This T cell receptor beta chain was captured in a study of shared clonotypes between healthy human individuals. The genomic DNA of each subset was split evenly across several immunoSEQ plates. Approximately 30,000 T cell genomes (about 300 ng DNA) went into each PBMC replicate. Produced via immunoSEQ multiplex PCR; TCRdb's table is partial and in-frame only. Altogether roughly 480,000 clones are present, around three quarters being singletons, with the ten largest covering 10% to 15%. The CDR3 runs to 14 residues. Germline V gene lookup returns CDR1 SGHTA and CDR2 FQGNSA. With 3 bases removed from V and 4 bases from J, the gap between germline ends came to 12 bases.

This chain joins TRBV7-2 and TRBJ1-2; tentatively, D is TRBD1 (5 bases). The receptor was derived from a woman aged 40-49 years in good health. Some clones in this sample may be carry-over from other donors' samples. Sequenced input: PBMCs. CDR3: CASSFQGMSYGYTF. Here the CDR3 DNA reads TGTGCCAGCAGCTTCCAGGGTATGAGCTATGGCTACACCTTC.